This is a list of T cell receptor beta chains from one sample in a study of blood T cells in healthy people across ages. MiXCR, run by TCRdb on the 5' RACE reads, gives a single entry per CDR3 protein. The table records about 1.5 million distinct CDR3 sequences, about 45% of them present only once. Sequencing was done on a sample of blood. Receptors were obtained from a woman aged 18-29 years in good health. Each CDR3 is given with its conserved first and last residue. Fields, in order: D gene, clone size, V gene, J gene, CDR3 protein, CDR3 DNA. D genes are given only for firm matches. The size field is filled for only some rows; it gives once, few, many or a size class.

TRBD1	.	TRBV4-1	TRBJ2-7	CASSQGIQGGRYEQYF	TGCGCCAGCAGCCAGGGGATACAGGGGGGTCGGTACGAGCAGTACTTC
.	once	TRBV13	TRBJ2-1	CASSLEGGLYNEQFF	TGTGCCAGCAGCTTAGAAGGGGGATTATACAATGAGCAGTTCTTC
.	.	TRBV19	TRBJ2-1	CASSPSRLRTATGEQFF	TGTGCCAGTAGTCCCTCCCGCCTCAGGACGGCGACGGGTGAGCAGTTCTTC
.	many	TRBV29-1	TRBJ2-7	CSVGFQGRRIYEQYF	TGCAGCGTTGGCTTCCAGGGACGACGGATCTACGAGCAGTACTTC
TRBD2	.	TRBV5-1	TRBJ2-3	CASEGGRVTDTQYF	TGCGCCAGCGAGGGCGGGAGAGTCACAGATACGCAGTATTTT
.	.	TRBV29-1	TRBJ2-7	CSAGFGVTYEQYF	TGCAGCGCGGGGTTTGGGGTCACCTACGAGCAGTACTTC
TRBD2	many	TRBV29-1	TRBJ2-5	CSVPLGGYQETQYF	TGCAGCGTACCGTTGGGGGGGTACCAAGAGACCCAGTACTTC
TRBD2	.	TRBV4-2	TRBJ2-1	CASSQDMSGRAGNEQFF	TGTGCCAGCAGCCAAGATATGAGCGGGAGGGCCGGGAATGAGCAGTTCTTC
TRBD2	few	TRBV4-3	TRBJ2-3	CASSLGLAEYTDTQYF	TGCGCCAGCAGTCTGGGACTAGCGGAGTACACAGATACGCAGTATTTT
TRBD2	.	TRBV20-1	TRBJ2-5	CSAMLAGLARETQYF	TGCAGTGCTATGTTAGCGGGACTCGCCCGGGAGACCCAGTACTTC
.	.	TRBV4-1	TRBJ1-1	CASSRGSKETEAFF	TGCGCCAGCAGCCGGGGGTCGAAGGAAACTGAAGCTTTCTTT
TRBD2	.	TRBV19	TRBJ2-1	CASSIGGGGNEQFF	TGTGCCAGTAGTATAGGTGGCGGGGGGAACGAGCAGTTCTTC
.	.	TRBV7-2	TRBJ2-1	CASSLTWIGRIYNEQFF	TGTGCCAGCAGCTTAACATGGATCGGACGGATCTACAATGAGCAGTTCTTC
TRBD2	few	TRBV14	TRBJ2-7	CASSHSGTPYNEQYF	TGTGCCAGCAGCCACAGCGGGACCCCCTACAATGAGCAGTACTTC
.	few	TRBV7-7	TRBJ2-5	CASSSRRGETQYF	TGTGCTAGCAGCTCAAGACGAGGGGAGACCCAGTACTTC
TRBD2	.	TRBV6-2/TRBV6-3	TRBJ2-3	CASSYSILAGGLTDTQYF	TGTGCCAGCAGTTACTCGATTCTAGCGGGAGGACTCACAGATACGCAGTATTTT